Sequencing of this TCR beta chain was carried out in a study of T cell responses to AZD1222 COVID-19 vaccine. The repertoire was sequenced with immunoSEQ multiplex PCR; TCRdb's copy has only in-frame clones and lacks some. This table has about 130,000 clones, more than 85% appearing once. Source: peripheral blood, taken on day 0 of AZD1222 vaccination. The sequence was obtained from an adult in good health.

The chain's CDR3 is CASSGRNSYEQYF. Here the CDR3 DNA reads TGTGCCAGCAGTGGACGGAACTCCTACGAGCAGTACTTC. The V call is TRBV12-3 or TRBV12-4, the J call TRBJ2-7; D is unclear. V lost 5 bases and J lost 0, with 8 bases in between. The length of the CDR3 is 13 residues.